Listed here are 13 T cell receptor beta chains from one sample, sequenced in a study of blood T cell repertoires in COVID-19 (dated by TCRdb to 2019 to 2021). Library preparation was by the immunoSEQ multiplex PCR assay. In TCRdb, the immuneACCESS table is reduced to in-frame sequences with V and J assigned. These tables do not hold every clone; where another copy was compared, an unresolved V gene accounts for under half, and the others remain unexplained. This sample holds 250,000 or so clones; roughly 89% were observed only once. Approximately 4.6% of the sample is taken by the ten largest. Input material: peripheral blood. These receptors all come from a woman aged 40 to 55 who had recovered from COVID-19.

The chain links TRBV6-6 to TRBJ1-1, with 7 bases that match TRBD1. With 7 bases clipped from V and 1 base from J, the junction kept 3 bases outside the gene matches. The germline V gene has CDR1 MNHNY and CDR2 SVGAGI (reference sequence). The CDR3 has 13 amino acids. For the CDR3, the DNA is TGTGCCAGCACGCGACAGGGGAACACTGAAGCTTTCTTT. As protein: CASTRQGNTEAFF.

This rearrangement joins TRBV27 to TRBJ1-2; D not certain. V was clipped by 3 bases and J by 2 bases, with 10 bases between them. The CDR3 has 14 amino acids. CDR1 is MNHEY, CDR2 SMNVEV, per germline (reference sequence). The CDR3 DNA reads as TGTGCCAGCAGTTTTTTCCCCGAGAACTATGGCTACACCTTC. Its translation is CASSFFPENYGYTF.

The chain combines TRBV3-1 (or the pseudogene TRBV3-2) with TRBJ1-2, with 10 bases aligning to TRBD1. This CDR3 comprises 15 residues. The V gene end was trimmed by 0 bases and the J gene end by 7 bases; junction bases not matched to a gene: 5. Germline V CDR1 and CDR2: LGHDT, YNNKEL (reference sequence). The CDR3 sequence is CASSQDETGGSGYTF. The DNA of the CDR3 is TGTGCCAGCAGCCAAGACGAGACAGGGGGCTCTGGCTACACCTTC.

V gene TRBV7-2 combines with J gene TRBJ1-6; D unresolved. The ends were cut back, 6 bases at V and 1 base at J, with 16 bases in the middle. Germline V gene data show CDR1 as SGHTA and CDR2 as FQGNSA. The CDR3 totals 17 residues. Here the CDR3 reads CASRRGPEASYNSPLHF. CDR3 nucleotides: TGTGCCAGCAGACGCGGGCCCGAGGCATCCTATAATTCACCCCTCCACTTT.

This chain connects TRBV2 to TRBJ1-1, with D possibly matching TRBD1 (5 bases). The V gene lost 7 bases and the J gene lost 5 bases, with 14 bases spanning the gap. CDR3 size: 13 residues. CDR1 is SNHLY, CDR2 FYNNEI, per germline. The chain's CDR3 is CASMGRVGTEAFF. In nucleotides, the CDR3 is TGTGCCAGCATGGGCAGGGTAGGAACTGAAGCTTTCTTT.

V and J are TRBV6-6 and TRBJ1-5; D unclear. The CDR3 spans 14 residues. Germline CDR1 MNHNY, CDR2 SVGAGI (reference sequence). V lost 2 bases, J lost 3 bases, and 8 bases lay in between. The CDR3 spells CASSYVDTNQPQHF. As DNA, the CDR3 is TGTGCCAGCAGTTACGTCGACACCAATCAGCCCCAGCATTTT.

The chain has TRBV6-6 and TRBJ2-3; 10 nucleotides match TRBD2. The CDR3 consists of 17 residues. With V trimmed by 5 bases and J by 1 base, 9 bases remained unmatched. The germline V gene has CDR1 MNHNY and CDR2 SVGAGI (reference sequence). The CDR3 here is CASSPRLAGIGTDTQYF. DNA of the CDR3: TGTGCCAGCAGTCCGAGACTAGCGGGCATCGGCACAGATACGCAGTATTTT.

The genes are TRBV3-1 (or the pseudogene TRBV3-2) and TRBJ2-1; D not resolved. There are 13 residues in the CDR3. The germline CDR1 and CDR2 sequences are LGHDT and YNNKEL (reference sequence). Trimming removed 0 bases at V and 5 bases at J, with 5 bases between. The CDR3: CASSQDPNNEQFF. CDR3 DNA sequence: TGTGCCAGCAGCCAAGACCCTAACAATGAGCAGTTCTTC.

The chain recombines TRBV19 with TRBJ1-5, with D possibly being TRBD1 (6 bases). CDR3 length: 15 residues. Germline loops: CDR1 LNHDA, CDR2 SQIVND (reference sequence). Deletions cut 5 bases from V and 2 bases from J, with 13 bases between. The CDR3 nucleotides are TGTGCCAGTAGTGCTACAGGGTCTGGCAATCAGCCCCAGCATTTT. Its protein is CASSATGSGNQPQHF. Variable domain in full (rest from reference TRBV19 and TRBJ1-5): DGGITQSPKYLFRKEGQNVTLSCEQNLNHDAMYWYRQDPGQGLRLIYYSQIVNDFQKGDIAEGYSVSREKKESFPLTVTSAQKNPTAFYLCASSATGSGNQPQHFGDGTRLSIL.

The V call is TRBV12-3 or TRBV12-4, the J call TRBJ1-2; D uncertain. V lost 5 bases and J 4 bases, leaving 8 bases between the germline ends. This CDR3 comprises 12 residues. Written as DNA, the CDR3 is TGTGCCAGCAGTATCCGGGGCTATGGCTACACCTTC. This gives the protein CASSIRGYGYTF.

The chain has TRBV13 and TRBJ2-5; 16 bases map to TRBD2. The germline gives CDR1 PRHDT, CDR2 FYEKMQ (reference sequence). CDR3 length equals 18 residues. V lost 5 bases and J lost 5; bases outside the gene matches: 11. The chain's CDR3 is CASSTLGTSGRVLETQYF. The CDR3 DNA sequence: TGTGCCAGCAGCACCCTCGGGACTAGCGGGAGGGTTTTGGAGACCCAGTACTTC. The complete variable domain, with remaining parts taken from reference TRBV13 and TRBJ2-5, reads AAGVIQSPRHLIKEKRETATLKCYPIPRHDTVYWYQQGPGQDPQFLISFYEKMQSDKGSIPDRFSAQQFSDYHSELNMSSLELGDSALYFCASSTLGTSGRVLETQYFGPGTRLLVL.

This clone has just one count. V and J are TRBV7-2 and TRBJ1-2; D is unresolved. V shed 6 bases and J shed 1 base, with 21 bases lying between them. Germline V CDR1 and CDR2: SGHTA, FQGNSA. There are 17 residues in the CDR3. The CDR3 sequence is CASSQVAAREINYGYTF. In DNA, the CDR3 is TGTGCCAGCAGTCAAGTAGCTGCGAGAGAGATTAACTATGGCTACACCTTC.

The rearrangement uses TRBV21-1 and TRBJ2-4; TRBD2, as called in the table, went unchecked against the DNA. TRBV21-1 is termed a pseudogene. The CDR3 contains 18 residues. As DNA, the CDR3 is TGTGCCAGCAGCAGCCGGACTAGCGGGAGATCAACCAAAAACATTCAGTACTTC. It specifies CASSSRTSGRSTKNIQYF.